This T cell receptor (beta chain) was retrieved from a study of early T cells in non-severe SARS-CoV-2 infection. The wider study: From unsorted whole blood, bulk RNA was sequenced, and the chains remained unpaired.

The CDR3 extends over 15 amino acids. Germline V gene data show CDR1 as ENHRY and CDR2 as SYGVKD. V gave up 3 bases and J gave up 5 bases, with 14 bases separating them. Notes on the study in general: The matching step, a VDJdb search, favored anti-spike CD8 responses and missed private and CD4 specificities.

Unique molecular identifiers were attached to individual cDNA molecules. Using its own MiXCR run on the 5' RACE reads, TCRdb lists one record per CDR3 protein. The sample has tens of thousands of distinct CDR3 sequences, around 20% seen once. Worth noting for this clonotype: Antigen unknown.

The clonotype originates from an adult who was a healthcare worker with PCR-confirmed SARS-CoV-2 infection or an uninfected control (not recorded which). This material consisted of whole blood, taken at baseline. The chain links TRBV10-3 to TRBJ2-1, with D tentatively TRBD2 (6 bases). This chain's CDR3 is CAISDIGGQDNEQFF. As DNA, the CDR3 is TGTGCCATCAGTGACATCGGGGGTCAGGACAATGAGCAGTTCTTC.